The 7 T cell receptor beta chains reported below all come from one sample, sequenced in a study of blood T cell repertoires in COVID-19. Libraries were prepared by immunoSEQ multiplex PCR; TCRdb keeps only in-frame clonotypes and omits some of them. The repertoire consists of about 350,000 clones, with approximately 89% occurring once and the leading ten covering roughly 4%. The sample was peripheral blood. These receptors all stem from a woman aged 60-75 years with COVID-19, enrolled during active disease.

V usage is TRBV27 and J usage is TRBJ1-4, with a weak D call TRBD1 (6 bases). Germline lookup yields CDR1 MNHEY and CDR2 SMNVEV (reference sequence). The CDR3 is made up of 17 amino acids. Trimming cost V 0 bases and J 4 bases, with 15 bases left between them. The chain's CDR3 is CASSLSAWDTSNEKLFF. CDR3 coding DNA: TGTGCCAGCAGTTTATCTGCGTGGGACACGAGTAATGAAAAACTGTTTTTT.

The chain couples TRBV9 to TRBJ2-7; the match to TRBD1 covers 9 bases. From germline, CDR1 is SGDLS and CDR2 YYNGEE. The CDR3 loop spans 15 amino acids. Losses at the gene ends were 4 bases for V and 4 bases for J; bases not matched to a gene: 9. The CDR3 region is CASSSGQGPTYEQYF. CDR3 sequence (DNA): TGTGCCAGCAGCTCGGGACAGGGACCTACGTACGAGCAGTACTTC.

This sequence joins TRBV6-6 and TRBJ2-4; the match to TRBD1 covers 8 bases. After removal of 8 bases from V and 1 base from J, the junction contained 4 bases not matched to a gene. The germline gives CDR1 MNHNY, CDR2 SVGAGI (reference sequence). The length of the CDR3 is 14 residues. CDR3 DNA sequence: TGTGCCAGCTTGGACAGGGAGGCCAAAAACATTCAGTACTTC. Protein sequence: CASLDREAKNIQYF.

The genes are TRBV5-1 and TRBJ1-1; tentatively, D is TRBD1 (6 bases). The CDR3 has 14 residues. The germline gives CDR1 SGHRS, CDR2 YFSETQ. Between the trimmed V and J ends, which lost 4 bases and 0 bases, there was a span of 10 bases. The CDR3 bases are TGCGCCAGCAGCACCCGGACAGTGAACACTGAAGCTTTCTTT. It codes for CASSTRTVNTEAFF.

This clone was seen just once. This rearrangement joins TRBV15 to TRBJ1-1; 7 bases map to TRBD1. The CDR3 contains 15 residues. Losses at the gene ends were 5 bases for V and 0 bases for J; bases not matched to a gene: 6. Germline assignment: CDR1 LNHNV and CDR2 YYDKDF (reference sequence). CDR3 nucleotide sequence: TGTGCCACCAGCTCCTACAGGGGAATGAACACTGAAGCTTTCTTT. Residues: CATSSYRGMNTEAFF. Full variable domain (rest looked up from reference TRBV15 and TRBJ1-1): DAMVIQNPRYQVTQFGKPVTLSCSQTLNHNVMYWYQQKSSQAPKLLFHYYDKDFNNEADTPDNFQSRRPNTSFCFLDIRSPGLGDTAMYLCATSSYRGMNTEAFFGQGTRLTVV.

The J gene is TRBJ2-5, the V gene TRBV27; D unclear. Germline V lookup: CDR1 MNHEY, CDR2 SMNVEV (reference sequence). The CDR3 totals 14 residues. Trimming removed 5 bases at V and 1 base at J, with 11 bases between. CDR3 nucleotides: TGTGCCAGCAGTGATGACATACTCCAAGAGACCCAGTACTTC. Amino acids: CASSDDILQETQYF.

The V call is TRBV28, the J call TRBJ1-2, with 7 bases matching TRBD1. The length of the CDR3 is 15 residues. V gave up 1 base and J gave up 4 bases; unmatched junction bases: 6. The germline V gene has CDR1 MDHEN and CDR2 SYDVKM. The CDR3 DNA is TGTGCCAGCAGTTTATCCCCCGGGACAGTCTATGGCTACACCTTC. Its translation is CASSLSPGTVYGYTF.